This entry lists 27 T cell receptor beta chains sequenced from one sample in a study of blood T cell repertoires in COVID-19. Assay: immunoSEQ multiplex PCR; the TCRdb copy retains only in-frame clones and omits some. The data show more than 250,000 clones, 84% seen once. Sequenced input: peripheral blood. Receptor source: a human donor in a cohort sampled during active COVID-19.

The chain recombines TRBV6-5 with TRBJ1-3; D is unresolved. The CDR3 is 13 residues long. Per germline, CDR1 MNHEY and CDR2 SVGAGI. The V end was cut by 6 bases, the J end by 1 base, with 7 bases between. Written as DNA, the CDR3 is TGTGCCAGCAGGACGGGATCTGGAAACACCATATATTTT. Translating it yields CASRTGSGNTIYF.

CDR3 DNA: TGCGCCAGCAGCCAAGATCCGGGGGGCTACGGTGAAAAACTGTTTTTT. Its protein is CASSQDPGGYGEKLFF. J is TRBJ1-4 and V is TRBV4-3; weak D call: TRBD1 (6 bases). The germline V gene encodes CDR1 LGHNA and CDR2 YSLEER. V gave up 0 bases and J gave up 7 bases, with 15 bases separating them. This CDR3 contains 16 residues.

This clone was detected only a few times. The CDR3 reads CASFSTPDRGQPQHF. The CDR3 DNA follows: TGTGCCAGCTTTTCAACGCCGGACAGGGGTCAGCCCCAGCATTTT. The rearrangement uses TRBV18 and TRBJ1-5; 9 positions match TRBD1. The germline gives CDR1 KGHSH, CDR2 LQKENI. The ends lost 7 bases at V and 6 bases at J; junction bases unmatched: 10. This CDR3 spans 15 amino acids.

V and J are TRBV14 and TRBJ1-1, with D maybe TRBD1 (6 bases). Trimming pared 3 bases from V and 8 bases from J, leaving 16 bases between. From germline, CDR1 is SGHDN and CDR2 FVKESK. The CDR3 has 14 residues. The CDR3 coding sequence is TGTGCCAGCAGCCACGATATTATTGACAGGGAAGCTTTCTTT. Encoded protein: CASSHDIIDREAFF. The variable domain in full, completed from reference TRBV14 and TRBJ1-1, reads EAGVTQFPSHSVIEKGQTVTLRCDPISGHDNLYWYRRVMGKEIKFLLHFVKESKQDESGMPNNRFLAERTGGTYSTLKVQPAELEDSGVYFCASSHDIIDREAFFGQGTRLTVV.

This chain links TRBV5-1 with TRBJ2-5, with a possible D match to TRBD1 (6 bases). The germline gives CDR1 SGHRS, CDR2 YFSETQ. V lost 7 bases to trimming and J lost 2 bases, with 18 bases between them. The CDR3 contains 15 residues. The CDR3 loop reads CASSTGTLKQETQYF. As DNA, the CDR3 is TGCGCCAGCTCAACCGGGACACTCAAACAAGAGACCCAGTACTTC.

CDR3 coding DNA: TGTGCCAGTGGACAGGCAGATACGCAGTATTTT. Its translation is CASGQADTQYF. This sequence joins TRBV19 and TRBJ2-3, with TRBD1 matching 7 bases. The CDR3 consists of 11 residues. The germline CDR1 and CDR2 sequences are LNHDA and SQIVND (reference sequence). With V trimmed by 8 bases and J by 4 bases, 0 bases remained unmatched.

This chain connects TRBV11-3 to TRBJ2-5, with TRBD2 matching 7 bases. The CDR3 is 13 residues long. Losses at the gene ends were 1 base for V and 4 bases for J; bases not matched to a gene: 0. Germline V CDR1 and CDR2: SGHNT, YENEEA. CDR3 sequence reads: CASSLAGGETQYF. In nucleotides, the CDR3 is TGTGCCAGCAGCTTAGCGGGGGGAGAGACCCAGTACTTC.

This chain connects TRBV5-8 to TRBJ2-3; TRBD1 matches 10 bases. The CDR3 runs 14 residues. The junction had 5 bases not matched to a gene; V was cut back by 4 bases and J by 6 bases. CDR1 and CDR2 (germline): SGHTS, YDEGEE. The CDR3 nucleotides are TGTGCCAGCAGCCCGGGACAGGGGTTGGATACGCAGTATTTT. It yields the protein CASSPGQGLDTQYF. The variable domain in full, completed from reference TRBV5-8 and TRBJ2-3, reads EAGVTQSPTHLIKTRGQQATLRCSPISGHTSVYWYQQALGLGLQFLLWYDEGEERNRGNFPPRFSGRQFPNYSSELNVNALELEDSALYLCASSPGQGLDTQYFGPGTRLTVL.

The CDR3 reads CASSSSSGGLYEQYF. CDR3 nucleotides: TGTGCCAGCAGCTCTTCTAGCGGGGGGCTCTACGAGCAGTACTTC. This rearrangement joins TRBV6-1 to TRBJ2-7; TRBD2 agrees at 11 bases. The junction had 7 bases not matched to a gene; V was cut back by 6 bases and J by 3 bases. CDR3 length: 15 amino acids. CDR1 and CDR2 (germline): MNHNS, SASEGT.

This clone was seen just once. The chain is built from TRBV19 and TRBJ1-4, with D uncertain. V gave up 5 bases and J gave up 0 bases, with 10 bases separating them. The CDR3 covers 15 residues. Germline values: CDR1 LNHDA, CDR2 SQIVND (reference sequence). The CDR3 sequence: CASSALSATNEKLFF. DNA of the CDR3: TGTGCCAGTAGTGCACTATCTGCAACTAATGAAAAACTGTTTTTT.

V usage is TRBV2 and J usage is TRBJ1-5, with D maybe TRBD1 (5 bases). The germline V and J ends were trimmed by 5 bases and 6 bases, with 20 bases remaining between them. Germline V gives CDR1 SNHLY, CDR2 FYNNEI. The CDR3 totals 16 residues. The CDR3 region is CASSTPGPRGIQPQHF. CDR3 nucleotide sequence: TGTGCCAGCAGTACACCGGGACCCCGGGGGATTCAGCCCCAGCATTTT.

This clone came up once. CDR3 residues: CASSSQTGQKPQHF. CDR3 DNA sequence: TGTGCCAGCAGCTCCCAGACAGGCCAGAAGCCCCAGCATTTT. The gene calls are TRBV7-2 and TRBJ1-5; TRBD1 is a possible D gene (6 bases). The CDR3 is made up of 14 amino acids. The germline V gene has CDR1 SGHTA and CDR2 FQGNSA. V was trimmed by 4 bases and J by 8 bases, leaving 15 bases between them.

The V call is TRBV10-1, the J call TRBJ2-7; the match to TRBD1 covers 7 bases. V trimming: 0 bases; J trimming: 2 bases; junction bases outside the gene matches: 4. The germline V gene has CDR1 WNHNN and CDR2 SYGVQD (reference sequence). This CDR3 comprises 15 residues. The DNA of the CDR3 is TGCGCCAGCAGTGAGTCCCGGACAGGCGCCTACGAGCAGTACTTC. It translates to CASSESRTGAYEQYF.

This chain uses TRBV6-5 with TRBJ2-7; 9 bases are shared with TRBD1. This CDR3 has 13 amino acids. V was pared by 6 bases and J by 3 bases, with 3 bases of the junction left unmatched. CDR1 MNHEY and CDR2 SVGAGI come from the germline V gene. CDR3 loop: CASRRGQGYEQYF. The CDR3 bases are TGTGCCAGCAGAAGGGGACAGGGCTACGAGCAGTACTTC.

This chain joins TRBV7-9 and TRBJ2-7; TRBD2 might be the D (6 bases). V lost 6 bases and J lost 6, with 18 bases in between. There are 14 residues in the CDR3. Germline V gives CDR1 SEHNR, CDR2 FQNEAQ (reference sequence). The CDR3 sequence: CASRGTGSRGEQYF. Written as DNA, the CDR3 is TGTGCCAGCAGGGGGACCGGGAGTCGGGGCGAGCAGTACTTC.

The genes are TRBV9 and TRBJ1-5; 8 positions match TRBD1. J was trimmed by 7 bases and V by 3 bases; bases with no gene match: 3. The CDR3 has 13 residues. Germline loops: CDR1 SGDLS, CDR2 YYNGEE. CDR3: CASSGTGNQPQHF. The CDR3 region has the DNA TGTGCCAGCAGCGGGACAGGGAACCAGCCCCAGCATTTT.

The table lists this clone with a count of one. The chain couples TRBV4-2 to TRBJ2-3, with a possible D match to TRBD2 (6 bases). This CDR3 spans 17 amino acids. Germline lookup yields CDR1 LGHNA and CDR2 YNFKEQ. V was pared by 2 bases and J by 4 bases, with 19 bases between. CDR3 sequence (DNA): TGTGCCAGCAGCCAATCTCAAGCCGGCGGCGGGGCAGATACGCAGTATTTT. Encoded protein: CASSQSQAGGGADTQYF.

This clone was detected only once. The genes are TRBV7-9 and TRBJ2-1; D possibly corresponds to TRBD2 (5 bases). The CDR3 totals 16 residues. In germline, CDR1 is SEHNR, CDR2 FQNEAQ (reference sequence). The V and J ends lost 1 base and 4 bases respectively, with 14 bases between them. This chain's CDR3 is CASSLVGGRGYNEQFF. The CDR3 bases are TGTGCCAGCAGCTTAGTTGGAGGCAGAGGATACAATGAGCAGTTCTTC.

This clone showed up just once. The chain has TRBV5-4 and TRBJ1-2; D is uncertain. The CDR3 extends over 15 amino acids. V was cut by 0 bases and J by 11 bases, with 20 bases left in between. CDR1 SGHNT and CDR2 YYREEE come from the germline V gene (reference sequence). CDR3 nucleotides: TGTGCCAGCAGCTTGGGGGTCAGCCATAGTGGAGAGTACACCTTC. Protein sequence: CASSLGVSHSGEYTF.

This chain uses TRBV13 with TRBJ1-1, with D perhaps matching TRBD1 (5 bases). This CDR3 is 13 amino acids long. Germline loops: CDR1 PRHDT, CDR2 FYEKMQ (reference sequence). V lost 2 bases to trimming and J lost 2 bases, with 6 bases between them. This CDR3 reads CASSLTGNTEAFF. The CDR3 DNA reads as TGTGCCAGCAGCTTAACAGGAAACACTGAAGCTTTCTTT.

This clone was counted a single time. J is TRBJ2-7 and V is TRBV6-4, with 10 bases lining up with TRBD1. V lost 2 bases to trimming and J lost 2 bases; unmatched junction nucleotides: 6. The CDR3 totals 16 residues. Looked up from germline, CDR1 is MRHNA and CDR2 is SNTAGT. The CDR3 loop reads CASSDPRDRGPYEQYF. The CDR3, as DNA: TGTGCCAGCAGTGACCCCCGGGACAGGGGCCCCTACGAGCAGTACTTC.

The chain couples TRBV2 to TRBJ2-3; the D gene is possibly TRBD2 (5 bases). Germline CDR1 SNHLY, CDR2 FYNNEI. V was shortened by 6 bases and J by 0 bases, with 10 bases between the two germline ends. The CDR3 consists of 14 residues. The CDR3 DNA sequence: TGTGCCAGCAGACTAGTCGGGAGCACAGATACGCAGTATTTT. It codes for CASRLVGSTDTQYF.

The chain uses TRBV2 and TRBJ1-5, with 7 bases identical to TRBD1. CDR3 length equals 13 residues. Germline assignment: CDR1 SNHLY and CDR2 FYNNEI. J was trimmed by 6 bases and V by 6 bases; bases with no gene match: 5. The CDR3 sequence: CASSPGQSQPQHF. DNA of the CDR3: TGTGCCAGCAGCCCGGGACAGTCTCAGCCCCAGCATTTT.

The sample holds one count of this clone. The chain employs TRBV6-5 and TRBJ1-2, with D possibly matching TRBD1 (5 bases). This CDR3 is built from 15 residues. Germline lookup yields CDR1 MNHEY and CDR2 SVGAGI. The ends were cut back, 6 bases at V and 0 bases at J, with 14 bases in the middle. The CDR3 sequence: CASSRSGGANYGYTF. In DNA, the CDR3 is TGTGCCAGCAGCCGCTCGGGGGGAGCTAACTATGGCTACACCTTC.

The chain joins TRBV3-1 (or the pseudogene TRBV3-2) to TRBJ2-7; 9 bases are shared with TRBD2. CDR1 is LGHDT, CDR2 YNNKEL, per germline (reference sequence). J was trimmed by 3 bases and V by 2 bases; bases with no gene match: 5. The CDR3 has 15 amino acids. CDR3 in DNA: TGTGCCAGCAGCCAACTCTCTAGCGGGAACTACGAGCAGTACTTC. The encoded protein is CASSQLSSGNYEQYF.

The V and J genes are TRBV4-1 and TRBJ1-4; 9 nucleotides agree with TRBD1. The CDR3 is 18 amino acids. After removal of 3 bases from V and 2 bases from J, the junction contained 10 bases not matched to a gene. Germline V gene data show CDR1 as MGHRA and CDR2 as YSYEKL. CDR3 sequence reads: CASSQARFGQGTNEKLFF. The CDR3 DNA is TGCGCCAGCAGCCAGGCCCGGTTTGGACAGGGGACTAATGAAAAACTGTTTTTT.

The rearrangement joins TRBV5-6 to TRBJ1-2; weak D call: TRBD1 (5 bases). CDR1 is SGHDT and CDR2 is YYEEEE in the germline V gene. The CDR3 contains 16 residues. Between the trimmed V and J ends, which lost 4 bases and 0 bases, there was a span of 16 bases. The CDR3 coding sequence is TGTGCCAGCAGCACCCTCCGGGGGAGAACTAACTATGGCTACACCTTC. Amino acid sequence: CASSTLRGRTNYGYTF.